This T cell receptor (beta chain) was retrieved from a study of blood T cell repertoires in COVID-19. Overall study context: Whether acute or convalescent, the COVID-19 samples came from the United States, Italy and Spain. T cells, B-cell-depleted T cells, or PBMCs supplied cDNA or gDNA.

This clone was recorded once. Original data processing: Quantification of nucleated cells was approximated via reference gene primer amplification. Using immunoSEQ multiplex PCR, the repertoire was profiled, and TCRdb retains in-frame clones only, with some absent. D and trimming were read from the DNA, whereas the V and J calls and clone size are those reported in that table. Of 85,000 to 100,000 clones listed, less than 90% are singletons. The clonotype was recovered from a man aged 55 to 70 with acute or convalescent COVID-19. Sequencing was carried out using peripheral blood.

The CDR3, as DNA: TGTGCCAGCAGCTTCTCCGGGGCTAGCGGGGGGGACTACCAAGAGACCCAGTACTTC. Translated, it gives CASSFSGASGGDYQETQYF. J is TRBJ2-5 and V is TRBV7-9; 12 bases agree with TRBD2. The junction had 11 bases not matched to a gene; V was cut back by 3 bases and J by 0 bases. The germline CDR1 and CDR2 sequences are SEHNR and FQNEAQ (reference sequence). CDR3 length: 19 amino acids.